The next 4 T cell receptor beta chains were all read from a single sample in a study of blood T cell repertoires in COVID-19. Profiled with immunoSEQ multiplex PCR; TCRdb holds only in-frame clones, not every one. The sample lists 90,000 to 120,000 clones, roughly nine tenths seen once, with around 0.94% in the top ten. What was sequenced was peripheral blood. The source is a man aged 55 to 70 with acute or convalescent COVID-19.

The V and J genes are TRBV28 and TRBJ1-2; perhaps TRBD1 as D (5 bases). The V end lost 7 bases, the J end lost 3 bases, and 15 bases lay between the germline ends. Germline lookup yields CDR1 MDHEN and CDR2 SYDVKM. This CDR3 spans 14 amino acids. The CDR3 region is CASISSDIYYGYTF. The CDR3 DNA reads TGTGCCAGCATTTCCTCGGACATCTACTATGGCTACACCTTC.

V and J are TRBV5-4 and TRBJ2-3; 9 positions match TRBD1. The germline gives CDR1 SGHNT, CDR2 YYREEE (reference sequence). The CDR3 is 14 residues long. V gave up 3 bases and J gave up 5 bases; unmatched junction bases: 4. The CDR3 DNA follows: TGTGCCAGCAGCTCGGGACAGGGACGAGATACGCAGTATTTT. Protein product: CASSSGQGRDTQYF.

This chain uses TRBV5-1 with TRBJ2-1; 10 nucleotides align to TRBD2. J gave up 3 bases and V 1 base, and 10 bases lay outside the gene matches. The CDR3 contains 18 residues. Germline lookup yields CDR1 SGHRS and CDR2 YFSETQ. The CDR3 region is CASSLRLLAGPDYNEQFF. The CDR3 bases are TGCGCCAGCAGCTTGCGTCTACTAGCGGGACCTGACTACAATGAGCAGTTCTTC.

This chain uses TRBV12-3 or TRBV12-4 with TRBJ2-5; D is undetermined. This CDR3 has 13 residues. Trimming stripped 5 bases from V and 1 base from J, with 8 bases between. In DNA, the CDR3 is TGTGCCAGCAGTGTCCGGGTCCAAGAGACCCAGTACTTC. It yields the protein CASSVRVQETQYF.